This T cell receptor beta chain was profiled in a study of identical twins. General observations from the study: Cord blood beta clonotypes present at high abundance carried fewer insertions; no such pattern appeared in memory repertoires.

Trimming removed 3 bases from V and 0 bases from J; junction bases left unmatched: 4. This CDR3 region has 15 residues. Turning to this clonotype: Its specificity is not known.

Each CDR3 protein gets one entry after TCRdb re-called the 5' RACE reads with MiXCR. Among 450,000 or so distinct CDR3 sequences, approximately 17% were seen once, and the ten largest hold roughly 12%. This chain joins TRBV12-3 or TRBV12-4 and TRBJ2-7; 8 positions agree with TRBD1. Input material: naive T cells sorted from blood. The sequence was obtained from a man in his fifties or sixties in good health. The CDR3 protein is CASSFSGQGSYEQYF. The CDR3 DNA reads TGTGCCAGCAGTTTCTCTGGACAGGGCTCCTACGAGCAGTACTTC.